The rows below give T cell receptor beta chains drawn from one sample of a study of blood T cell repertoires in COVID-19. TCRdb's copy holds only in-frame clones and misses some; the assay was immunoSEQ multiplex PCR. Of about 200,000 clones listed, 80% to 85% are singletons. Sequenced material: peripheral blood. All receptors derive from a man aged 40-49 years with acute or convalescent COVID-19. The CDR3 runs from the conserved cysteine through the conserved F or W. The D gene is left open where the match is weak.

j_call v_call d_call cdr3_aa
TRBJ2-1 TRBV28 TRBD2 CASSLWTSGYNEQFF
TRBJ1-2 TRBV6-5 TRBD1 CASRRQGVGGYTF
TRBJ2-3 TRBV11-2 NA CASSYFDGRGTDTQYF
TRBJ2-6 TRBV10-3 NA CATTAGAGGAGANVLTF
TRBJ2-1 TRBV3-1/TRBV3-2 TRBD2 CASSHQIAGGVGEQFF
TRBJ1-6 TRBV10-3 NA CAISESIRDASPLHF
TRBJ1-5 TRBV6-6 NA CASSYGQPSNQPQHF
TRBJ1-2 TRBV5-1 TRBD1 CASSLATGDSNYGYTF
TRBJ2-2 TRBV3-1/TRBV3-2 NA CASSHGRRMNTGELFF
TRBJ2-7 TRBV2 TRBD1 CASRKSTGSSYEQYF
TRBJ2-3 TRBV15 TRBD2 CATERAGGYTDTQYF
TRBJ2-6 TRBV5-1 TRBD1 CASSWTGGGGANVLTF
TRBJ2-5 TRBV11-2 NA CASSLGSDSQETQYF
TRBJ1-6 TRBV13 NA CASSLSDSPLHF
TRBJ2-2 TRBV9 TRBD2 CASSRSGLAGGELFF
TRBJ2-3 TRBV2 TRBD2 CASSTSGPWVDTQYF
TRBJ2-7 TRBV7-2 TRBD2 CASSRSGTSGYEQYF
TRBJ2-1 TRBV7-2 TRBD1 CASSLAGQGVGVFF
TRBJ2-3 TRBV5-1 TRBD2 CASTAGGTSGSLTDTQYF
TRBJ2-7 TRBV7-9 NA CASSFGTPSSYEQYF
TRBJ2-2 TRBV27 NA CASSSLGGELFF
TRBJ1-2 TRBV28 NA CASSLPGTTRTF
TRBJ2-3 TRBV4-1 TRBD2 CASSQATSGSPWDTQYF
TRBJ2-3 TRBV6-6 TRBD1 CASSPPGQGPSGEGTDTQYF
TRBJ1-4 TRBV19 NA CASSDGELNEKLFF
TRBJ2-7 TRBV11-2 TRBD2 CASSTIAGGHEQYF
TRBJ2-1 TRBV6-2/TRBV6-3 NA CASSYSSVARASYNEQFF
TRBJ1-2 TRBV28 NA CASLTGGEADGYTF
TRBJ1-4 TRBV14 NA CASSPGSNEKLFF
TRBJ2-7 TRBV12-5 NA CASGLREDLSYEQYF
TRBJ2-3 TRBV6-6 NA CASRFSSTDTQYF
TRBJ1-1 TRBV5-4 NA CASSLGGPSMNTEAFF
TRBJ2-3 TRBV15 TRBD2 CATSRGLAGGTDTQYF
TRBJ2-1 TRBV25-1 TRBD2 CATNSGSSYNEQFF
TRBJ2-3 TRBV3-1/TRBV3-2 TRBD2 CASSQVSGGDTQYF
TRBJ1-2 TRBV7-2 NA CASSLALGRGYTF
TRBJ1-1 TRBV29-1 NA CSVVPGVTEAFF
TRBJ2-1 TRBV4-3 TRBD1 CASSQEIRTGGYNEQFF
TRBJ2-7 TRBV5-5 TRBD1 CASSLAGTGAYEQYF
TRBJ2-7 TRBV11-2 TRBD2 CASSTRTSGRYEQYF
TRBJ2-3 TRBV6-5 TRBD2 CASSYGGRATDTQYF
TRBJ2-7 TRBV6-5 TRBD2 CASRPSGSGPEQYF
TRBJ1-4 TRBV2 NA CASSPQEKLFF
TRBJ1-1 TRBV6-5 TRBD1 CASSIHRGLDTEAFF
TRBJ2-3 TRBV6-4 TRBD1 CASSRDRFTDTQYF
TRBJ1-6 TRBV6-2/TRBV6-3 NA CASSFTGLGSPLHF
TRBJ2-3 TRBV7-2 NA CASSIRGSLAPQYF
TRBJ1-2 TRBV5-4 TRBD1 CASSLVQGAWGYGYTF
TRBJ1-5 TRBV7-8 NA CATKLGQFYSNQPQHF
TRBJ1-1 TRBV12-5 TRBD1 CASAAAWTGGLRAFF
TRBJ1-5 TRBV7-2 NA CASSLEGGQPQHF
TRBJ2-3 TRBV20-1 NA CSATTGTQYF
TRBJ2-7 TRBV7-6 TRBD2 CASSSTTSGISHEQYF
TRBJ2-2 TRBV5-1 TRBD2 CASSWTSGTDTGELFF
TRBJ1-1 TRBV7-3 NA CASSNTGNTEAFF
TRBJ1-2 TRBV30 NA CAWTKGVNYGYTF
TRBJ2-3 TRBV29-1 TRBD2 CSVEGTSGRARTDTQYF